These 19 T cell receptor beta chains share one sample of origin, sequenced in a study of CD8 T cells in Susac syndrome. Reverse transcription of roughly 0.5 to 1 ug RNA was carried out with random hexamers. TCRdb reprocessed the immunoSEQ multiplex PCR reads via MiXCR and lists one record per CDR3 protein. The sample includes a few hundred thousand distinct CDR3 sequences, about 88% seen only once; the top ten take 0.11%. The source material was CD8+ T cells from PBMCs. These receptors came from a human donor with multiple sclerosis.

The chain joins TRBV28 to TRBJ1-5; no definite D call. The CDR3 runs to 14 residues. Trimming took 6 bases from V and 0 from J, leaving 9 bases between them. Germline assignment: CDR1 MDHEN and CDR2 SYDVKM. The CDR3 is CASSYTHSNQPQHF. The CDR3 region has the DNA TGTGCCAGCAGCTATACTCATAGCAATCAGCCCCAGCATTTT.

CDR3 DNA sequence: TGTGCCACCAGTTGGACAGGGGGCGTTGACAATGAGCAGTTCTTC. This gives the protein CATSWTGGVDNEQFF. The chain employs TRBV24-1 and TRBJ2-1, with TRBD1 matching over 11 bases. CDR1 is KGHDR and CDR2 is SFDVKD in the germline V gene. This CDR3 spans 15 amino acids. With V trimmed by 6 bases and J by 5 bases, 5 bases remained unmatched.

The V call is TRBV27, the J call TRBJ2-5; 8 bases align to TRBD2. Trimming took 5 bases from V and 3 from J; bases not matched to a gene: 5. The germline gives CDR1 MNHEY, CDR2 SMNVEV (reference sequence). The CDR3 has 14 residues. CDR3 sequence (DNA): TGTGCCAGCAGTCCATCGGGACTAGAAGAGACCCAGTACTTC. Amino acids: CASSPSGLEETQYF.

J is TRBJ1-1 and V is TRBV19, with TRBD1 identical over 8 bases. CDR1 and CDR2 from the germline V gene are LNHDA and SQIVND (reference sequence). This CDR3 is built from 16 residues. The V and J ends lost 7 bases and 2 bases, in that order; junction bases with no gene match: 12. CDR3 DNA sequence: TGTGCCAGTAACGGGGTGACAGGGGCGGTCAACACTGAAGCTTTCTTT. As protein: CASNGVTGAVNTEAFF.

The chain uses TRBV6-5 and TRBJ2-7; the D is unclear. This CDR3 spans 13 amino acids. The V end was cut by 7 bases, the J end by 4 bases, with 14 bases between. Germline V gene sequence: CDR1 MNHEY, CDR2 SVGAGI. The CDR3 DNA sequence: TGTGCCAGCACACATAGAGGTAGTTACGAGCAGTACTTC. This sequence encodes CASTHRGSYEQYF.

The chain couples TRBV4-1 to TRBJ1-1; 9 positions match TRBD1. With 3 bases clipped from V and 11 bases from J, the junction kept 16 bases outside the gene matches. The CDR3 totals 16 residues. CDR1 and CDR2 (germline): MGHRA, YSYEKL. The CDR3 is CASSHRVVTGGRSAFF. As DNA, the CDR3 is TGCGCCAGCAGCCACCGGGTGGTTACAGGGGGCAGATCGGCTTTCTTT.

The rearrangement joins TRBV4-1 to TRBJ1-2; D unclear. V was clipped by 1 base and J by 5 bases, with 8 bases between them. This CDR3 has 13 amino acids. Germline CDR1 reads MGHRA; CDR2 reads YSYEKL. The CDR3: CASSQGVAYGYTF. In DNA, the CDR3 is TGCGCCAGCAGCCAAGGTGTCGCATATGGCTACACCTTC.

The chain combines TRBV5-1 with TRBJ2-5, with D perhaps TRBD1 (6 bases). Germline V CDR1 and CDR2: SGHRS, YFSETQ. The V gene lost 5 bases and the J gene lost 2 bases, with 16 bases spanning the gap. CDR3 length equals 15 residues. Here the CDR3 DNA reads TGCGCCAGCAGTTCCGGAAGACAGGATCAAGAGACCCAGTACTTC. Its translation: CASSSGRQDQETQYF.

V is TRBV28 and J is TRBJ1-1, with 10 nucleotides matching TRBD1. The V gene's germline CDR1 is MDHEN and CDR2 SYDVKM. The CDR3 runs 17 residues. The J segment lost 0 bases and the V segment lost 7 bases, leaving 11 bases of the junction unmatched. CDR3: CASNLDRGRGMNTEAFF. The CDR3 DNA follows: TGTGCCAGCAACCTTGACAGGGGGCGAGGAATGAACACTGAAGCTTTCTTT. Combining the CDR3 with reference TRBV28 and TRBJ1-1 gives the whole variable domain DVKVTQSSRYLVKRTGEKVFLECVQDMDHENMFWYRQDPGLGLRLIYFSYDVKMKEKGDIPEGYSVSREKKERFSLILESASTNQTSMYLCASNLDRGRGMNTEAFFGQGTRLTVV.

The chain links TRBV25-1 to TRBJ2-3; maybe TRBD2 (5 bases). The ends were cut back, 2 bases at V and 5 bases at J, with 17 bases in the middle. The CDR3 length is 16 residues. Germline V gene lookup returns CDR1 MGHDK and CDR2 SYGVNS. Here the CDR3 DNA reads TGTGCCAGCAGTGAAGATGAGCGGAGTCGGAGAGATACGCAGTATTTT. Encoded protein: CASSEDERSRRDTQYF.

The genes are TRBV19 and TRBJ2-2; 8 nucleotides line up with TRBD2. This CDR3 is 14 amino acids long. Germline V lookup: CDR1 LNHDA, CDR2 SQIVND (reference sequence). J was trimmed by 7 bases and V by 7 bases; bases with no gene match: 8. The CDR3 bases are TGTGCCAGTACCCTATTGGGGACTAGCGGGGAGCTGTTTTTT. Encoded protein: CASTLLGTSGELFF.

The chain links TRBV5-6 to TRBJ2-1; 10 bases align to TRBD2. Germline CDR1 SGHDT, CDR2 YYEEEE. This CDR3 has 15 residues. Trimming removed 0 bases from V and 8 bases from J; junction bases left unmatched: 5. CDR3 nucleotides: TGTGCCAGCAGCTTGGCCCTAGCGGGAGTCCATGAGCAGTTCTTC. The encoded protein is CASSLALAGVHEQFF. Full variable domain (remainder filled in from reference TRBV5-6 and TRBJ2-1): DAGVTQSPTHLIKTRGQQVTLRCSPKSGHDTVSWYQQALGQGPQFIFQYYEEEERQRGNFPDRFSGHQFPNYSSELNVNALLLGDSALYLCASSLALAGVHEQFFGPGTRLTVL.

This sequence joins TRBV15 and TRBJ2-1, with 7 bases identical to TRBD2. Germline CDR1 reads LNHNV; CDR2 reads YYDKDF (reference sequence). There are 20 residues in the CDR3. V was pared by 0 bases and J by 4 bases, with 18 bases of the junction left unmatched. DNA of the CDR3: TGTGCCACCAGCAGAGATTTTAGTGAGATTGGCGGGAGTCCTTACAATGAGCAGTTCTTC. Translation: CATSRDFSEIGGSPYNEQFF.

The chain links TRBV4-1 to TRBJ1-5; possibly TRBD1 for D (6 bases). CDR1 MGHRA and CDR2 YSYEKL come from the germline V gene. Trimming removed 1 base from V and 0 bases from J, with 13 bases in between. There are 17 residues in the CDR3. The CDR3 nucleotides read TGCGCCAGCAGCCAAGGTTCAGGGGATTCTAGCAATCAGCCCCAGCATTTT. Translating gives CASSQGSGDSSNQPQHF.

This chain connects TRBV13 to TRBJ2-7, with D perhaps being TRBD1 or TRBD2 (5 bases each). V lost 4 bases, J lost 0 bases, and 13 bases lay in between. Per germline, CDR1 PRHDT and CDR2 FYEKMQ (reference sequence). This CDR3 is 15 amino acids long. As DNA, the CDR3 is TGTGCCAGCAGCTGGACCGGGACCGGCTCCTACGAGCAGTACTTC. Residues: CASSWTGTGSYEQYF. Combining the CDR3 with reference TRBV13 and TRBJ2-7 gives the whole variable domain AAGVIQSPRHLIKEKRETATLKCYPIPRHDTVYWYQQGPGQDPQFLISFYEKMQSDKGSIPDRFSAQQFSDYHSELNMSSLELGDSALYFCASSWTGTGSYEQYFGPGTRLTVT.

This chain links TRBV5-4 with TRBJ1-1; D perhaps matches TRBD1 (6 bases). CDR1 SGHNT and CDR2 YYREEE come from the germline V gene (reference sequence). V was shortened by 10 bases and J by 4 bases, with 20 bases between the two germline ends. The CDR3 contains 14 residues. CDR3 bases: TGTGCCGCCGGCGGGGGCCGGATCGGCACTGAAGCTTTCTTT. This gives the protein CAAGGGRIGTEAFF.

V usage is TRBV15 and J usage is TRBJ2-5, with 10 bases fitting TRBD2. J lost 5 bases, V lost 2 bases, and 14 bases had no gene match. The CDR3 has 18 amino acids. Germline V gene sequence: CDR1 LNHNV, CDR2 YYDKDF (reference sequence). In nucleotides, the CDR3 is TGTGCCACCAGCAGAATCCCCCGACAAGCGGGAGGGCATGAGACCCAGTACTTC. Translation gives CATSRIPRQAGGHETQYF.

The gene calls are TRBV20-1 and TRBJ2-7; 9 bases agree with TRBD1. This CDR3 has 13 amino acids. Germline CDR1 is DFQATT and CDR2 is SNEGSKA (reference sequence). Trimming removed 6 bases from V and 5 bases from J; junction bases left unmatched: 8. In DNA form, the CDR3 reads TGCAGTGCCGGGGGGACAGGGATCGACGAGCAGTACTTC. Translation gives CSAGGTGIDEQYF.

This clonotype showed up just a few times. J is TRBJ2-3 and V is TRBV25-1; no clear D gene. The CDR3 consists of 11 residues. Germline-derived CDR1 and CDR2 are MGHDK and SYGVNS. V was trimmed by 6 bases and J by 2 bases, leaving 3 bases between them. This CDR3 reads CASRVTDTQYF. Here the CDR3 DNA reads TGTGCCAGCAGGGTCACAGATACGCAGTATTTT.